This T cell receptor (beta chain) was sequenced during a study of early T cells in non-severe SARS-CoV-2 infection. Across the study: Sequencing targeted bulk RNA from unsorted whole blood, leaving chains unpaired.

On this clonotype itself: The antigen remains undetermined.

Germline values: CDR1 SGHAT, CDR2 FQDESV (reference sequence). CDR3 length: 13 residues. The ends were cut back, 5 bases at V and 14 bases at J, with 21 bases in the middle. The TCR library protocol was used to attach unique molecular identifiers. These identifiers were attached to individual cDNA molecules. MiXCR was run by TCRdb on the 5' RACE reads, yielding one entry per CDR3 protein. The sample has tens of thousands of distinct CDR3 sequences, roughly 5% seen once; the top ten hold 20% to 25%. Study outcomes and limitations: Reliance on VDJdb matching favored anti-spike CD8 responses; private and CD4 specificities were missed.

The sequence was collected from an adult who was a healthcare worker with PCR-confirmed SARS-CoV-2 infection or an uninfected control (not recorded which). Material: whole blood. The V call is TRBV11-1, the J call TRBJ1-1; maybe TRBD1 (6 bases). The CDR3: CASSPGSRQEFFF. The CDR3 nucleotides are TGTGCCAGCAGCCCTGGGTCCCGACAGGAGTTCTTCTTT.